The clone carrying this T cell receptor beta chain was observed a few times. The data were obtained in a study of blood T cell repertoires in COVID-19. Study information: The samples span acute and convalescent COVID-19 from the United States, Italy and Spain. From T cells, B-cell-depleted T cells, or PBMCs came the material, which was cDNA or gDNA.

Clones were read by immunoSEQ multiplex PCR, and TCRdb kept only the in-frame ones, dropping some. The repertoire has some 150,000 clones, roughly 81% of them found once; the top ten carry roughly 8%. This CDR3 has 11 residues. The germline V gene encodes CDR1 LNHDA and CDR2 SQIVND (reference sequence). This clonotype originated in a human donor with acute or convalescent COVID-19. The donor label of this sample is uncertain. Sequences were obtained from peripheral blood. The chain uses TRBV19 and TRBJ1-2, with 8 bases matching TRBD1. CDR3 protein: CATTGGYGYTF. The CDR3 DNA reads TGTGCTACTACAGGGGGCTATGGCTACACCTTC.